The present entry profiles one T cell receptor beta chain with its context. Its matching antigen is unknown. The sample is drawn from a study of OX40 agonist ivuxolimab in advanced cancers. Study details: Three dose-escalation patients had partial responses: one with hepatocellular carcinoma and two with cutaneous melanoma. General observations from the study: Among some nonresponders, normalized T-cell clonal expansion was also low.

A history of autoimmune disease or systemic immunosuppression excluded patients. The CDR3 is 14 amino acids. Per germline, CDR1 MNHNY and CDR2 SVGAGI (reference sequence). Trimming left V 0 bases short and J 6 bases short, with 9 bases between. The assay was immunoSEQ multiplex PCR, and TCRdb's table has in-frame clones only and misses some. This repertoire shows some 83,000 clones, 90% found once; its top ten account for roughly 0.69%. The material was CD4+ or CD8+ T cells sorted from blood, obtained in a trial of the OX40 agonist ivuxolimab. The rearrangement uses TRBV6-6 and TRBJ1-5; tentatively, D is TRBD1 (6 bases). This TCR was sampled from an adult with an advanced solid tumor such as melanoma, head and neck, liver or kidney cancer. As DNA, the CDR3 is TGTGCCAGCAGTTACTCGAGGGGGAGTCAGCCCCAGCATTTT. This gives the protein CASSYSRGSQPQHF.